This TCR beta chain was found in a study of blood T cell repertoires in COVID-19. CDR3 length equals 17 residues. The V gene end was trimmed by 4 bases and the J gene end by 0 bases; junction bases not matched to a gene: 6. Germline CDR1 and CDR2: SGHRS and YFSETQ. Clones were read by immunoSEQ multiplex PCR, and TCRdb kept only the in-frame ones, dropping some. In the table there are nearly 350,000 clones, about 90% of which are singletons. Sequencing was done on a sample of PBMCs or T cells enriched from blood (not recorded which). V usage is TRBV5-1 and J usage is TRBJ2-3; TRBD2 agrees at 12 bases. This TCR was recovered from a woman under 40 who had recovered from COVID-19. CDR3: CASSRRLAGDSTDTQYF. CDR3 nucleotides: TGCGCCAGCAGCCGGAGACTAGCGGGGGATAGCACAGATACGCAGTATTTT.